Listed below are T cell receptor beta chains from one sample, sequenced in a study of cytomegalovirus exposure and HLA in healthy donors. The assay was immunoSEQ multiplex PCR, and TCRdb's table has in-frame clones only and misses some. The sample yields 160,000 or so clones, about 80% seen once. Sequenced: PBMCs. Every receptor here comes from a woman aged 40-49 years in good health and CMV-seronegative. The CDR3 runs from the conserved cysteine through the conserved F or W. A D gene is named only where the DNA matches it firmly.

d_call | j_call | v_call | cdr3_aa
. | TRBJ1-1 | TRBV30 | CAWSGGLLNTEAFF
TRBD1 | TRBJ1-2 | TRBV19 | CASSIGPGGLRGYTF
. | TRBJ1-6 | TRBV2 | CASSEPTDSPLHF
. | TRBJ2-7 | TRBV27 | CASSLKSQEARGEQYF
TRBD2 | TRBJ2-3 | TRBV10-3 | CAISVTSGSGFGTDTQYF
TRBD1 | TRBJ1-5 | TRBV7-2 | CASSADRGRYQPQHF
. | TRBJ1-2 | TRBV20-1 | CSAATGQFYTF
TRBD1 | TRBJ2-1 | TRBV7-3 | CASIGPGQGYNEQFF
. | TRBJ2-3 | TRBV27 | CASSLAGHTDTQYF
. | TRBJ2-5 | TRBV20-1 | CSAVKGETQYF
. | TRBJ1-5 | TRBV7-2 | CASSPAGFGNQPQHF